This T cell receptor beta chain was sequenced in a study of blood T cell repertoires in COVID-19. Source study methods: Reference gene primer amplification in the assay estimated nucleated cell counts. Measured with immunoSEQ multiplex PCR; TCRdb has only the in-frame clones, and not every one. D and trimming were read from the DNA, whereas the V and J calls and clone size are those reported in that table. The repertoire holds roughly 310,000 clones, with around 91% as singletons. The CDR3 runs to 15 residues. Germline lookup yields CDR1 LGHDT and CDR2 YNNKEL (reference sequence). The trim removed 1 base at V and 9 bases at J, leaving 5 bases unmatched.

The clonotype comes from a woman between 40 and 50 years old who had recovered from COVID-19. Sequenced input: PBMCs or T cells enriched from blood (not recorded which). This chain connects TRBV3-1 (or the pseudogene TRBV3-2) to TRBJ1-6, with TRBD1 matching over 8 bases. The CDR3 region is CASSQVRTGSSPLHF. The CDR3 region has the DNA TGTGCCAGCAGCCAAGTCCGGACAGGGAGTTCACCCCTCCACTTT.